The 26 T cell receptor beta chains below come from one sample, sequenced in a study of cytomegalovirus exposure and HLA in healthy donors. Both 60 Vbeta primers and 13 Jbeta primers went into the PCR. Some clones are missing from TCRdb's copy, which holds only in-frame ones; the method was immunoSEQ multiplex PCR. The repertoire consists of approximately 150,000 clones, with approximately 88% occurring once and the leading ten covering 0.8% to 1%. What was sequenced was PBMCs. The receptors shown here come from a woman in her twenties or thirties in good health and CMV-seronegative.

The chain combines TRBV11-2 with TRBJ2-7; a possible D gene is TRBD1 (6 bases). Trimming removed 1 base at V and 6 bases at J, with 25 bases between. Germline V gene sequence: CDR1 SGHAT, CDR2 FQNNGV. The CDR3 consists of 18 residues. This CDR3 is CASSLVSRRGSSIREQYF. The CDR3 DNA reads TGTGCCAGCAGCTTAGTCTCGCGCAGGGGTTCATCGATTCGCGAGCAGTACTTC.

There are a few counts of this clone. CDR3 sequence reads: CASKTSRQGWEQFF. In nucleotides, the CDR3 is TGTGCCAGCAAGACCTCGAGACAGGGATGGGAGCAGTTCTTC. The rearrangement links TRBV6-6 to TRBJ2-1; 7 positions agree with TRBD1. Germline lookup yields CDR1 MNHNY and CDR2 SVGAGI (reference sequence). This CDR3 spans 14 amino acids. V lost 7 bases and J lost 10; bases outside the gene matches: 13.

The rearrangement joins TRBV5-1 to TRBJ2-2; 8 positions match TRBD1. Germline assignment: CDR1 SGHRS and CDR2 YFSETQ. The CDR3 covers 14 residues. V shed 0 bases, J shed 5 bases, and the junction held 0 bases outside the gene matches. The CDR3 here is CASSLGQGTGELFF. CDR3 DNA: TGCGCCAGCAGCTTGGGACAGGGGACCGGGGAGCTGTTTTTT.

This clone occurred once. The V call is TRBV5-4, the J call TRBJ2-5, with D uncertain. The CDR3 spans 14 residues. Per germline, CDR1 SGHNT and CDR2 YYREEE (reference sequence). Trimming removed 0 bases at V and 1 base at J, with 7 bases between. The chain's CDR3 is CASSLGYSQETQYF. Here the CDR3 DNA reads TGTGCCAGCAGCTTGGGTTATAGCCAAGAGACCCAGTACTTC.

The V and J genes are TRBV18 and TRBJ2-5; D might be TRBD1 (6 bases). Trimming stripped 7 bases from V and 5 bases from J, with 14 bases between. The CDR3 length is 13 residues. Germline V lookup: CDR1 KGHSH, CDR2 LQKENI. For the CDR3, the DNA is TGTGCCAGCTTGCCAGGGGAATCTGAGACCCAGTACTTC. Amino acid sequence: CASLPGESETQYF. The whole variable domain, remainder taken from reference TRBV18 and TRBJ2-5, is NAGVMQNPRHLVRRRGQEARLRCSPMKGHSHVYWYRQLPEEGLKFMVYLQKENIIDESGMPKERFSAEFPKEGPSILRIQQVVRGDSAAYFCASLPGESETQYFGPGTRLLVL.

The rearrangement links TRBV2 to TRBJ2-4; perhaps TRBD1 as D (5 bases). There are 15 residues in the CDR3. The germline V gene has CDR1 SNHLY and CDR2 FYNNEI. Trimming stripped 5 bases from V and 0 bases from J, with 11 bases between. The CDR3 loop is CASSLQELAKNIQYF. The CDR3, as DNA: TGTGCCAGCAGTTTACAGGAACTAGCCAAAAACATTCAGTACTTC.

This chain joins TRBV6-5 and TRBJ1-5; 7 bases fit TRBD1. Germline CDR1 and CDR2: MNHEY and SVGAGI. The CDR3 sequence is 14 residues long. V lost 5 bases to trimming and J lost 6 bases; unmatched junction nucleotides: 7. The CDR3 DNA follows: TGTGCCAGCAGTCGACAGGGTTTTACTCAGCCCCAGCATTTT. Its translation is CASSRQGFTQPQHF.

This chain uses TRBV5-4 with TRBJ1-4; perhaps TRBD1 as D (5 bases). V lost 5 bases, J lost 4 bases, and 15 bases lay in between. Looked up from germline, CDR1 is SGHNT and CDR2 is YYREEE (reference sequence). The CDR3 is made up of 15 amino acids. CDR3 region: CASSHIGGSNEKLFF. CDR3 nucleotide sequence: TGTGCCAGCAGTCACATCGGGGGGAGTAATGAAAAACTGTTTTTT.

This chain joins TRBV18 and TRBJ2-7; 12 bases are a match to TRBD2. The length of the CDR3 is 14 residues. Trimming took 6 bases from V and 6 from J; bases not matched to a gene: 6. CDR1 is KGHSH and CDR2 is LQKENI in the germline V gene. This chain's CDR3 is CASSPGLAGSEQYF. DNA for the CDR3: TGTGCCAGCTCCCCGGGACTAGCGGGCAGCGAGCAGTACTTC. Using reference TRBV18 and TRBJ2-7 for the parts outside the CDR3, the full variable domain is NAGVMQNPRHLVRRRGQEARLRCSPMKGHSHVYWYRQLPEEGLKFMVYLQKENIIDESGMPKERFSAEFPKEGPSILRIQQVVRGDSAAYFCASSPGLAGSEQYFGPGTRLTVT.

This chain uses TRBV29-1 with TRBJ2-1; weak D call: TRBD1 (5 bases). Trimming took off 2 bases at V and 3 bases at J, with 17 bases between the two ends. The CDR3 has 16 residues. Germline V CDR1 and CDR2: SQVTM, ANQGSEA. CDR3 nucleotides: TGCAGCGTTGAACTCTATTGGGGCAGGGACTACAATGAGCAGTTCTTC. Translated, it gives CSVELYWGRDYNEQFF.

The J gene is TRBJ1-1, the V gene TRBV7-3; tentatively, D is TRBD1 (5 bases). Between the trimmed V and J ends, which lost 0 bases and 8 bases, there was a span of 16 bases. The CDR3 spans 15 residues. Germline V gene data show CDR1 as SGHTA and CDR2 as FQGTGA. CDR3 nucleotides: TGTGCCAGCAGCTTAACGGGTCAGGGAGGGTACGAAGCTTTCTTT. This translates into CASSLTGQGGYEAFF. The full variable domain, completed using reference TRBV7-3 and TRBJ1-1, is GAGVSQTPSNKVTEKGKYVELRCDPISGHTALYWYRQSLGQGPEFLIYFQGTGAADDSGLPNDRFFAVRPEGSVSTLKIQRTERGDSAVYLCASSLTGQGGYEAFFGQGTRLTVV.

The V gene is TRBV7-2, the J gene TRBJ2-2; TRBD1 matches 9 bases. The CDR3 spans 16 residues. The germline V gene encodes CDR1 SGHTA and CDR2 FQGNSA. Trimming took 5 bases from V and 4 from J; bases not matched to a gene: 8. CDR3 protein: CASSRYRGRGTGELFF. CDR3 DNA: TGTGCCAGCAGCAGGTACAGGGGGCGCGGCACCGGGGAGCTGTTTTTT.

The chain has TRBV19 and TRBJ2-7; the D is unclear. Per the germline V gene, CDR1 is LNHDA and CDR2 is SQIVND (reference sequence). Trimming stripped 1 base from V and 2 bases from J, with 6 bases between. The CDR3 runs to 13 residues. In DNA form, the CDR3 reads TGTGCCAGTAGTATAGCCTCGGCCTACGAGCAGTACTTC. It yields the protein CASSIASAYEQYF.

V and J are TRBV27 and TRBJ2-5; a possible D gene is TRBD2 (6 bases). V dropped 5 bases and J dropped 7 bases, with 23 bases sitting between them. Germline V lookup: CDR1 MNHEY, CDR2 SMNVEV (reference sequence). The CDR3 has 16 amino acids. Here the CDR3 reads CASSPLGGSVHVTQYF. The CDR3 DNA reads as TGTGCCAGCAGTCCCCTCGGAGGGTCGGTTCATGTGACCCAGTACTTC.

This chain uses TRBV7-9 with TRBJ2-5; 10 bases agree with TRBD2. V was pared by 3 bases and J by 5 bases, with 3 bases of the junction left unmatched. This CDR3 contains 14 residues. The germline V gene has CDR1 SEHNR and CDR2 FQNEAQ (reference sequence). DNA of the CDR3: TGTGCCAGCAGCTTCGAGCGGGGGGGTGAGACCCAGTACTTC. Its protein is CASSFERGGETQYF.

The sample holds one count of this clone. The chain recombines TRBV2 with TRBJ1-6; tentatively, D is TRBD1 (5 bases). From germline, CDR1 is SNHLY and CDR2 FYNNEI. Trimming took off 4 bases at V and 5 bases at J, with 15 bases between the two ends. The CDR3 runs 16 residues. As DNA, the CDR3 is TGTGCCAGCAGTGGCCTAAGGGGCTTGAATAATTCACCCCTCCACTTT. Amino acids: CASSGLRGLNNSPLHF.

This clone was counted once. The V gene is TRBV12-5, the J gene TRBJ1-2; possible D gene TRBD1, 5 bases. Germline CDR1 and CDR2: LGHNT and FRNRAP. Trimming took 0 bases from V and 3 from J, leaving 23 bases between them. The CDR3 length is 19 residues. CDR3 amino acids: CASGLVRPIRGREDYGYTF. The CDR3 nucleotides read TGTGCTAGTGGTTTGGTACGTCCCATCCGGGGGAGGGAAGACTATGGCTACACCTTC.

The chain links TRBV28 to TRBJ2-4, with D perhaps matching TRBD2 (5 bases). This CDR3 spans 14 amino acids. Germline-derived CDR1 and CDR2 are MDHEN and SYDVKM. With 7 bases removed from V and 6 bases from J, the gap between germline ends came to 16 bases. CDR3 bases: TGTGCCAGCAAGGAAGGACCTCGGGGAAACATTCAGTACTTC. Its translation: CASKEGPRGNIQYF.

This clone appeared a single time. The chain has TRBV2 and TRBJ2-3; 13 bases agree with TRBD2. This CDR3 spans 17 amino acids. Germline lookup yields CDR1 SNHLY and CDR2 FYNNEI. Germline trimming cut 5 bases from V and 6 bases from J; bases unmatched to any gene: 11. CDR3 sequence: CASSYTTSGGLTDTQYF. CDR3 nucleotide sequence: TGTGCCAGCAGTTACACGACTAGCGGGGGGCTTACTGATACGCAGTATTTT.

This clone showed up just a few times. The chain has TRBV6-1 and TRBJ1-2; D possibly corresponds to TRBD1 (5 bases). This CDR3 has 13 amino acids. V dropped 5 bases and J dropped 3 bases, with 10 bases sitting between them. Germline V gives CDR1 MNHNS, CDR2 SASEGT. This chain's CDR3 is CASSRQLDYGYTF. The CDR3 nucleotides read TGTGCCAGCAGTAGACAGTTAGACTATGGCTACACCTTC.

The chain joins TRBV5-1 to TRBJ2-5, with TRBD1 identical over 7 bases. The DNA end is more similar to TRBJ2-7, so the J call may be wrong. The CDR3 has 14 amino acids. CDR1 and CDR2 from the germline V gene are SGHRS and YFSETQ. CDR3 bases: TGCGCCAGCAGCTTGGGGGGACAGCAATACGAGCAGTACTTC. This gives the protein CASSLGGQQYEQYF.

This chain uses TRBV5-1 with TRBJ2-2; tentatively, D is TRBD2 (5 bases). Germline V gene sequence: CDR1 SGHRS, CDR2 YFSETQ. V dropped 4 bases and J dropped 8 bases, with 18 bases sitting between them. This CDR3 has 15 amino acids. The CDR3 DNA sequence: TGCGCCAGCAGCGCCTCCGGGCTCCGGGGAGGGGAGCTGTTTTTT. Amino acids: CASSASGLRGGELFF. The entire variable domain, with the rest obtained from reference TRBV5-1 and TRBJ2-2, is as follows: KAGVTQTPRYLIKTRGQQVTLSCSPISGHRSVSWYQQTPGQGLQFLFEYFSETQRNKGNFPGRFSGRQFSNSRSEMNVSTLELGDSALYLCASSASGLRGGELFFGEGSRLTVL.

The CDR3 DNA reads as TGTGCCAGCAGCTGGCGGGGTCTGCGCAGTTCTGGGGCCAACGTCCTGACTTTC. Protein: CASSWRGLRSSGANVLTF. The rearrangement joins TRBV7-8 to TRBJ2-6, with a tentative D call TRBD2 (6 bases). This CDR3 has 18 residues. Trimming removed 4 bases at V and 1 base at J, with 17 bases between. CDR1 SGHVS and CDR2 FQNEAQ come from the germline V gene.

V is TRBV10-3 and J is TRBJ1-2, with 7 bases fitting TRBD1. This CDR3 comprises 14 residues. V was clipped by 8 bases and J by 2 bases; unmatched bases: 8. CDR1 is ENHRY, CDR2 SYGVKD, per germline. The CDR3 sequence is CAIQTGSTNYGYTF. The CDR3, as DNA: TGTGCCATCCAGACAGGGTCTACGAACTATGGCTACACCTTC.

For this clone: A junction end diverges from the germline sequence, so it may reflect a read error. Other DNA sequences in this specimen translate into the identical CDR3. This chain links TRBV6-5 with TRBJ1-6, with 7 bases lining up with TRBD1. Germline V gene sequence: CDR1 MNHEY, CDR2 SVGAGI. The CDR3 is made up of 15 amino acids. In nucleotides, the CDR3 is TGTGCCAGCAGTTACGAGGCAGGGGGGAATTCCCCCCTCCACTTT. It is translated as CASSYEAGGNSPLHF.

The J gene is TRBJ1-1, the V gene TRBV28; a possible D gene is TRBD1 (6 bases). The CDR3 contains 16 residues. Germline V lookup: CDR1 MDHEN, CDR2 SYDVKM. V was pared by 6 bases and J by 0 bases, with 17 bases between. The CDR3 nucleotides are TGTGCCAGCAGCCCTCTGGACAGAGCGATGAACACTGAAGCTTTCTTT. It specifies CASSPLDRAMNTEAFF.